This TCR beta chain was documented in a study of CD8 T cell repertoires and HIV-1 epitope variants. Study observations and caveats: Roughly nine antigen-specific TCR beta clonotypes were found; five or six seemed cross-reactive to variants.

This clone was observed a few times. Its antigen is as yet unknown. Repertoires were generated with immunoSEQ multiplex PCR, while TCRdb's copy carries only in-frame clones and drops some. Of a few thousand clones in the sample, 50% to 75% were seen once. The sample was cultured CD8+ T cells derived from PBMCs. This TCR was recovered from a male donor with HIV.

In nucleotides, the CDR3 is TGTGCCAGCAGTTTATTGTCAGGAACTAACACTGAAGCTTTCTTT. It translates to CASSLLSGTNTEAFF. V gene TRBV28 combines with J gene TRBJ1-1; D call uncertain. The CDR3 consists of 15 residues. Germline CDR1 and CDR2: MDHEN and SYDVKM. V lost 1 base to trimming and J lost 2 bases, with 11 bases between them. Together with reference TRBV28 and TRBJ1-1, the CDR3 gives the full variable domain: DVKVTQSSRYLVKRTGEKVFLECVQDMDHENMFWYRQDPGLGLRLIYFSYDVKMKEKGDIPEGYSVSREKKERFSLILESASTNQTSMYLCASSLLSGTNTEAFFGQGTRLTVV.